What follows are 20 T cell receptor beta chains derived from one specimen sequenced in a study of read filtering for tumor transcriptome and immune sequencing. From 350 to 500 ng of RNA, a library with molecular barcoded alpha/delta and beta/gamma adaptors was made. TCRdb itself ran the reads through MiXCR, one entry per CDR3 protein. The top ten hold 16% of the sample, which has about 58,000 distinct CDR3 sequences, about 12% seen once. Sequences were obtained from a population of CD138-negative cells sorted from bone marrow. The receptors were sampled from a donor at least 40 years old with multiple myeloma.

The chain carries TRBV20-1 and TRBJ1-3; 12 nucleotides match TRBD1. Germline V gene lookup returns CDR1 DFQATT and CDR2 SNEGSKA (reference sequence). CDR3 length equals 18 residues. Trimming at V came to 6 bases and at J to 2 bases, leaving 14 bases not matched to a gene. Written as DNA, the CDR3 is TGCAGTGCAGCCGACGGACCGGGACAGGGGGCGACTGGAAACACCATATATTTT. This translates into CSAADGPGQGATGNTIYF.

This clonotype has more than one count but fewer than ten. The chain employs TRBV7-9 and TRBJ2-2; D call uncertain. The CDR3 extends over 14 amino acids. Trimming cost V 1 base and J 4 bases, with 7 bases left between them. Looked up from germline, CDR1 is SEHNR and CDR2 is FQNEAQ (reference sequence). CDR3 sequence: CASSLEGPTGELFF. CDR3 DNA sequence: TGTGCCAGCAGCTTAGAGGGTCCCACCGGGGAGCTGTTTTTT.

This clonotype was counted once. This sequence joins TRBV6-1 and TRBJ2-5; TRBD1 aligns across 7 bases. V shed 6 bases and J 4 bases; nucleotides not matched to a gene: 5. This CDR3 has 13 residues. CDR1 is MNHNS and CDR2 is SASEGT in the germline V gene. The CDR3 region is CASSETGLETQYF. DNA for the CDR3: TGTGCCAGCAGCGAGACAGGGTTAGAGACCCAGTACTTC.

This clonotype came up many times. CDR3 in amino acids: CASGEAGVGEQYF. CDR3 in DNA: TGTGCTAGTGGGGAAGCAGGGGTTGGCGAGCAGTACTTC. The chain combines TRBV12-5 with TRBJ2-7, with TRBD1 as a possible D gene (6 bases). Per germline, CDR1 LGHNT and CDR2 FRNRAP. Trimming removed 6 bases from V and 6 bases from J, with 15 bases in between. The CDR3 extends over 13 amino acids.

This clonotype was recorded at least ten times. The chain links TRBV7-8 to TRBJ1-1, with 7 bases aligning to TRBD1. The trim removed 0 bases at V and 0 bases at J, leaving 7 bases unmatched. CDR3 length: 17 amino acids. CDR1 is SGHVS and CDR2 is FQNEAQ in the germline V gene. In DNA form, the CDR3 reads TGTGCCAGCAGCTTAGCTGGTAGGGGGCGAATGAACACTGAAGCTTTCTTT. It is translated as CASSLAGRGRMNTEAFF.

In its sample, this clonotype was seen many times. The chain couples TRBV5-1 to TRBJ2-5; 12 bases line up with TRBD2. The ends lost 4 bases at V and 5 bases at J; junction bases unmatched: 9. Germline V lookup: CDR1 SGHRS, CDR2 YFSETQ. The CDR3 loop spans 16 amino acids. CDR3 protein: CASSPASGGAGETQYF. CDR3 nucleotides: TGCGCCAGCAGCCCTGCTAGCGGGGGGGCCGGTGAGACCCAGTACTTC. The full variable domain, its missing parts supplied by reference TRBV5-1 and TRBJ2-5, is KAGVTQTPRYLIKTRGQQVTLSCSPISGHRSVSWYQQTPGQGLQFLFEYFSETQRNKGNFPGRFSGRQFSNSRSEMNVSTLELGDSALYLCASSPASGGAGETQYFGPGTRLLVL.

This clonotype has ten or more counts. The chain uses TRBV29-1 and TRBJ2-5; D possibly corresponds to TRBD2 (6 bases). CDR3 length: 14 residues. The germline V gene encodes CDR1 SQVTM and CDR2 ANQGSEA. V was clipped by 0 bases and J by 5 bases, with 13 bases between them. The CDR3 region is CSVEDLGGGETQYF. In DNA form, the CDR3 reads TGCAGCGTTGAAGATCTTGGGGGAGGTGAGACCCAGTACTTC.

This clonotype was found many times. The rearrangement joins TRBV19 to TRBJ2-3; D may match TRBD1 or TRBD2 (6 bases each). This CDR3 has 15 amino acids. Trimming stripped 9 bases from V and 5 bases from J, with 21 bases between. CDR1 and CDR2 from the germline V gene are LNHDA and SQIVND (reference sequence). CDR3 region: CASQPGGRVLDTQYF. CDR3 in DNA: TGTGCCAGCCAGCCCGGGGGCCGGGTGTTAGATACGCAGTATTTT.

This clonotype appeared many times. In DNA, the CDR3 is TGTGCCAGCAGCTCCCGGGATCTGAACACTGAAGCTTTCTTT. Protein sequence: CASSSRDLNTEAFF. The chain has TRBV3-1 and TRBJ1-1; no clear D. The CDR3 runs to 14 residues. V was cut by 5 bases and J by 0 bases, with 10 bases left in between. Germline CDR1 and CDR2: LGHDT and YNNKEL (reference sequence).

Many counts were recorded for this clonotype. The V gene is TRBV5-6, the J gene TRBJ2-2; 7 nucleotides align to TRBD1. V was pared by 1 base and J by 4 bases, with 4 bases of the junction left unmatched. There are 15 residues in the CDR3. In germline, CDR1 is SGHDT, CDR2 YYEEEE. The CDR3 DNA follows: TGTGCCAGCAGCTTGTGGACAGGAGTCACCGGGGAGCTGTTTTTT. Translating gives CASSLWTGVTGELFF.

This clonotype has only a few counts. This chain joins TRBV12-3 or TRBV12-4 and TRBJ1-2, with D tentatively TRBD1 (5 bases). CDR3 size: 15 residues. The V end lost 3 bases, the J end lost 4 bases, and 15 bases lay between the germline ends. The CDR3 DNA sequence: TGTGCCAGCAGTTTTAAGGCAGGGAGCGGCTATGGCTACACCTTC. Protein product: CASSFKAGSGYGYTF.

This clonotype has at least ten counts. The chain is built from TRBV25-1 and TRBJ1-4; D unclear. This CDR3 has 14 amino acids. V lost 2 bases and J 7 bases, leaving 11 bases between the germline ends. From germline, CDR1 is MGHDK and CDR2 SYGVNS. This CDR3 reads CASSEPGNIEKLFF. CDR3 sequence (DNA): TGTGCCAGCAGTGAACCAGGAAACATTGAAAAACTGTTTTTT. Full variable domain (outside the CDR3, taken from reference TRBV25-1 and TRBJ1-4): EADIYQTPRYLVIGTGKKITLECSQTMGHDKMYWYQQDPGMELHLIHYSYGVNSTEKGDLSSESTVSRIRTEHFPLTLESARPSHTSQYLCASSEPGNIEKLFFGSGTQLSVL.

In this sample, this clonotype turned up many times. This chain uses TRBV14 with TRBJ2-1; D is perhaps TRBD2 (6 bases). Germline CDR1 and CDR2: SGHDN and FVKESK. CDR3 length equals 15 residues. The ends were cut back, 3 bases at V and 3 bases at J, with 12 bases in the middle. The CDR3 here is CASSQAGGIYNEQFF. The CDR3 region has the DNA TGTGCCAGCAGCCAGGCGGGCGGGATCTACAATGAGCAGTTCTTC.

The rearrangement links TRBV5-1 to TRBJ1-4; 7 positions match TRBD1. This CDR3 is built from 13 residues. The ends lost 4 bases at V and 8 bases at J; junction bases unmatched: 5. Germline V gene sequence: CDR1 SGHRS, CDR2 YFSETQ. CDR3 in amino acids: CASSLDREEKLFF. Written as DNA, the CDR3 is TGCGCCAGCAGCCTCGACAGGGAAGAAAAACTGTTTTTT.

This clonotype was counted ten times or more. The CDR3 region is CASIYGGISGANVLTF. The CDR3 DNA is TGTGCCAGCATCTACGGGGGGATCTCTGGGGCCAACGTCCTGACTTTC. The chain uses TRBV7-2 and TRBJ2-6; TRBD2 agrees at 7 bases. The germline gives CDR1 SGHTA, CDR2 FQGNSA. The ends lost 7 bases at V and 0 bases at J; junction bases unmatched: 6. This CDR3 has 16 amino acids.

There are a few counts of this clonotype. V gene TRBV11-2 combines with J gene TRBJ2-4, with 8 bases that match TRBD1. The J segment lost 7 bases and the V segment lost 5 bases, leaving 16 bases of the junction unmatched. CDR3 size: 17 residues. Germline V CDR1 and CDR2: SGHAT, FQNNGV. The CDR3 loop reads CASSHITGQVLRNIQYF. The DNA for the CDR3 is TGTGCCAGCAGCCATATAACGGGACAGGTTTTACGGAACATTCAGTACTTC.

This clonotype has at least ten counts. The J gene is TRBJ1-1, the V gene TRBV20-1; no firm D call. This CDR3 spans 14 amino acids. Germline CDR1 and CDR2: DFQATT and SNEGSKA (reference sequence). Trimming left V 5 bases short and J 4 bases short, with 17 bases between. The CDR3: CSAADRRTRTEAFF. The CDR3 bases are TGCAGTGCTGCCGACCGGCGAACTCGCACTGAAGCTTTCTTT.

This clonotype was picked up many times. The J gene is TRBJ2-3, the V gene TRBV19; maybe TRBD2 (5 bases). Germline-derived CDR1 and CDR2 are LNHDA and SQIVND (reference sequence). There are 15 residues in the CDR3. This chain's CDR3 is CATRRTGYGPDTQYF. DNA of the CDR3: TGTGCGACAAGAAGGACGGGGTACGGGCCAGATACGCAGTATTTT. The whole variable domain, filled in from reference TRBV19 and TRBJ2-3, reads DGGITQSPKYLFRKEGQNVTLSCEQNLNHDAMYWYRQDPGQGLRLIYYSQIVNDFQKGDIAEGYSVSREKKESFPLTVTSAQKNPTAFYLCATRRTGYGPDTQYFGPGTRLTVL.

This clonotype was observed at least ten times. This rearrangement joins TRBV9 to TRBJ2-6; no definite D call. Trimming cost V 7 bases and J 1 base, with 3 bases left between them. CDR1 and CDR2 (germline): SGDLS, YYNGEE. There are 12 residues in the CDR3. The CDR3 sequence is CASESGANVLTF. The CDR3 DNA follows: TGTGCCAGCGAATCTGGGGCCAACGTCCTGACTTTC.

Points on this clonotype: This likely comes from a read error, as the CDR3 has no conserved phenylalanine or tryptophan at its end. The chain joins TRBV23-1 to TRBJ2-7; TRBD1 or TRBD2 may be the D gene (5 bases each). TRBV23-1 is placed among ORFs of uncertain function. Trimming took 3 bases from V and 7 from J, leaving 22 bases between them. The CDR3 length is 16 residues. CDR3 nucleotide sequence: TGCGCCAGCAGTCACCCCCCCGGGACGGTCCTGCGGGAGCAGTACCTC. Protein sequence: CASSHPPGTVLREQYL.